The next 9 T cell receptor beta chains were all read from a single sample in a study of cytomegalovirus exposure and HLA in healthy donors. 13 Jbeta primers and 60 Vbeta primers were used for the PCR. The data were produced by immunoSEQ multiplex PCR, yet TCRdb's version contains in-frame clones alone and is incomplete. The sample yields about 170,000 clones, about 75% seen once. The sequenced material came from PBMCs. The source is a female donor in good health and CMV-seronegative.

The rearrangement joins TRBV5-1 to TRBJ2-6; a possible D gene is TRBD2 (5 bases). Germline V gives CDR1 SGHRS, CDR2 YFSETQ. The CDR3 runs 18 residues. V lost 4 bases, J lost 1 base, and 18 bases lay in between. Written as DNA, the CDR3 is TGCGCCAGCAGCGGGGTGGGCCCCCGGGGTTCTGGGGCCAACGTCCTGACTTTC. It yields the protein CASSGVGPRGSGANVLTF.

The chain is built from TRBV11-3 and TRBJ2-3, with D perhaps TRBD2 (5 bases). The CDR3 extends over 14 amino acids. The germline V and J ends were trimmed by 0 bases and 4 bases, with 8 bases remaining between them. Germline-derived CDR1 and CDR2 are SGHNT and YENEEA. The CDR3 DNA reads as TGTGCCAGCAGCTTAGACCAGAGGGCAGATACGCAGTATTTT. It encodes CASSLDQRADTQYF. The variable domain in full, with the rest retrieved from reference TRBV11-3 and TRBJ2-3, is EAGVVQSPRYKIIEKKQPVAFWCNPISGHNTLYWYLQNLGQGPELLIRYENEEAVDDSQLPKDRFSAERLKGVDSTLKIQPAELGDSAVYLCASSLDQRADTQYFGPGTRLTVL.

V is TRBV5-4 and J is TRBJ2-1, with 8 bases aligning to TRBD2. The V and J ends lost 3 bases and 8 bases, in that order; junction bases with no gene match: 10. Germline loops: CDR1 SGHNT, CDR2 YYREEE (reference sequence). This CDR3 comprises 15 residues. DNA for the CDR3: TGTGCCAGCAGCTCCCCGCCGGGGGGGCCTGATGAGCAGTTCTTC. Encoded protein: CASSSPPGGPDEQFF.

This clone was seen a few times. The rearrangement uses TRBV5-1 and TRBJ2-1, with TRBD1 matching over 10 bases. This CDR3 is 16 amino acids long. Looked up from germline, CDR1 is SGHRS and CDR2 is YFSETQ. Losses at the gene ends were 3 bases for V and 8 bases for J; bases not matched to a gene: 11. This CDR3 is CASSSNRDRGLDEQFF. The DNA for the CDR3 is TGCGCCAGCAGCTCTAACCGGGACAGGGGACTCGATGAGCAGTTCTTC. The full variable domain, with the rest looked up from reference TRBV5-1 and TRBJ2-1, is KAGVTQTPRYLIKTRGQQVTLSCSPISGHRSVSWYQQTPGQGLQFLFEYFSETQRNKGNFPGRFSGRQFSNSRSEMNVSTLELGDSALYLCASSSNRDRGLDEQFFGPGTRLTVL.

CDR3 nucleotide sequence: TGTGCCACGCGAGGACAGGGGAGCACCGGGGAGCTGTTTTTT. Protein product: CATRGQGSTGELFF. The J gene is TRBJ2-2, the V gene TRBV15, with 9 bases fitting TRBD1. CDR3 length: 14 residues. The trim removed 9 bases at V and 4 bases at J, leaving 6 bases unmatched. Per the germline V gene, CDR1 is LNHNV and CDR2 is YYDKDF (reference sequence).

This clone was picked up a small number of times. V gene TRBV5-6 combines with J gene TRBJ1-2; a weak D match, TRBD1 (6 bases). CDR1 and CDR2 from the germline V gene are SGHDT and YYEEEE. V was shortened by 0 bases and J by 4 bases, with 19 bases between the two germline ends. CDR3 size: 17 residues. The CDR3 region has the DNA TGTGCCAGCAGCTTGGCCTATCGACAGGTATCTATCTATGGCTACACCTTC. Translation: CASSLAYRQVSIYGYTF.

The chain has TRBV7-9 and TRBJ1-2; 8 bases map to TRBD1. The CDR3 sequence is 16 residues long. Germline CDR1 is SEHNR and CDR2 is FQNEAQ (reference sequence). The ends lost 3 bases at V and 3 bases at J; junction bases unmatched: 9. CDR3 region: CASSFGRGRTDYGYTF. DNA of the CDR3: TGTGCCAGCAGCTTTGGCAGGGGGCGAACGGACTATGGCTACACCTTC.

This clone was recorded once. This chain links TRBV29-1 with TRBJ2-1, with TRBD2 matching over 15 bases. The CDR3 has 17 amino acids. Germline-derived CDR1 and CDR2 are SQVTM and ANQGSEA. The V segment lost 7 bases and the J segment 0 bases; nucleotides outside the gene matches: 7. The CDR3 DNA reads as TGCAGCGCGTCCGGGACTAGCGGGGGGAGCTCCTACAATGAGCAGTTCTTC. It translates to CSASGTSGGSSYNEQFF.

CDR3 DNA: TGCGCCAGCAGCGGCCGGACAGACCGTCCCTACGAGCAGTACTTC. Protein product: CASSGRTDRPYEQYF. The rearrangement links TRBV5-1 to TRBJ2-7; D is perhaps TRBD1 (6 bases). Germline-derived CDR1 and CDR2 are SGHRS and YFSETQ. Trimming shortened V by 4 bases and J by 2 bases, and 16 bases separated the two germline ends. The CDR3 spans 15 residues.